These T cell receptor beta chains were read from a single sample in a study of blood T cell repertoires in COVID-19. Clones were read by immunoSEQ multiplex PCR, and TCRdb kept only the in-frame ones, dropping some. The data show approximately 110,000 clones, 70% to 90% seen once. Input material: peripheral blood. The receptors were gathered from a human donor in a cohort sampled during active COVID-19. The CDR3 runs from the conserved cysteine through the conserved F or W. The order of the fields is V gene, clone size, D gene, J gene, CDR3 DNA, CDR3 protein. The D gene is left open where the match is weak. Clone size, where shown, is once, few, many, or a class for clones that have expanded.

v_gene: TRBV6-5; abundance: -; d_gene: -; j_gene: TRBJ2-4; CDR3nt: TGTGCCAGCAGTTACTCGAGAGGGGGCAAAAACATTCAGTACTTC; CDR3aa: CASSYSRGGKNIQYF
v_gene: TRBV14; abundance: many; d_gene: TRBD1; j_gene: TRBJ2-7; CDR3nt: TGTGCCAGCAGCCTAGGACAGGGCTTCCACGAGCAGTACTTC; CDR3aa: CASSLGQGFHEQYF
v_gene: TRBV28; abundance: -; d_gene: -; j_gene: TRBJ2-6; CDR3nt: TGTGCCAGCACAGTTGCAGGTTCTGGGGCCAACGTCCTGACTTTC; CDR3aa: CASTVAGSGANVLTF
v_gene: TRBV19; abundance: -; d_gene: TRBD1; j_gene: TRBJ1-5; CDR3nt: TGTGCCAGTAGTAGGGGACAGGTGAATCAGCCCCAGCATTTT; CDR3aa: CASSRGQVNQPQHF
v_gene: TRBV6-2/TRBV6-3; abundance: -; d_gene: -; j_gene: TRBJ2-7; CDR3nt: TGTGCCAGCAGCCCCCTTATGACTGTGCAGTACTTC; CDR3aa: CASSPLMTVQYF
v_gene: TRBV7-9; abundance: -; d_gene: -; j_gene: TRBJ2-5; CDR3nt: TGTGCCAGCAGCCGCGCCCAAGAGACCCAGTACTTC; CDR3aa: CASSRAQETQYF
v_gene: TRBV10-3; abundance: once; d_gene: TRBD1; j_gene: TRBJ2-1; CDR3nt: TGTGCCATCAGTGATAACAGGGGGTTGGTTGGGCAGTTCTTC; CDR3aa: CAISDNRGLVGQFF
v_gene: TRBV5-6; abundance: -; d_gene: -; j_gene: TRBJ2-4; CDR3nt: TGTGCCAGCAGCTTGGCCGAAAACATTCAGTACTTC; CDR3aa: CASSLAENIQYF
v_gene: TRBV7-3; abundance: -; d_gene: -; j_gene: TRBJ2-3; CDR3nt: TGTGCCAGCACCACAGGACAGAACCCCACAGATACGCAGTATTTT; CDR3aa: CASTTGQNPTDTQYF
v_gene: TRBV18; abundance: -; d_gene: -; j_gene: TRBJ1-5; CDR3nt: TGTGCCAGCTCACCAGCTGACAGGACCAATCAGCCCCAGCATTTT; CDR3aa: CASSPADRTNQPQHF
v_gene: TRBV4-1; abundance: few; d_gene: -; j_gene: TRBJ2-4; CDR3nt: TGCGCCAGCAGCCAACAGGGAGCCAAAAACATTCAGTACTTC; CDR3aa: CASSQQGAKNIQYF
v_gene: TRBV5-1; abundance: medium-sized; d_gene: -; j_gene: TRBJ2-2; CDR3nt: TGCGCCAGCAGCTTGGGGCTCGGGGGTCCGACCAACACCGGGGAGCTGTTTTTT; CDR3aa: CASSLGLGGPTNTGELFF
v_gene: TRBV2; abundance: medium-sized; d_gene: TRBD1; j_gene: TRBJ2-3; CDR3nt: TGTGCCAGCAGCCCCACCGGACAGGGCGGGGATACGCAGTATTTT; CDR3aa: CASSPTGQGGDTQYF
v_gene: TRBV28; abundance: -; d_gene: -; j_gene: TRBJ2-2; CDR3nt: TGTGCCAGCAGTTTATCAGTCGGGGAGCTGTTTTTT; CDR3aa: CASSLSVGELFF
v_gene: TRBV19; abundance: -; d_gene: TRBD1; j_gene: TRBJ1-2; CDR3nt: TGTGCCAGTAGTACGGGACAGCCCTTCGATTTATATGGCTACACCTTC; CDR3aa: CASSTGQPFDLYGYTF
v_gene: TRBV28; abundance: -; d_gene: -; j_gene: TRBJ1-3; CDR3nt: TGTGCCAGCAGTTCGCGTAACTCTGGAAACACCATATATTTT; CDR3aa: CASSSRNSGNTIYF
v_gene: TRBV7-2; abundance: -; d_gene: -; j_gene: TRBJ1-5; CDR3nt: TGTGCCAGCAGCTTAGACGAGGAGGAGCCCCAGCATTTT; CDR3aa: CASSLDEEEPQHF
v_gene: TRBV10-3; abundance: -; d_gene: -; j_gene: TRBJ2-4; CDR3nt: TGTGCCATCAGTGACAAGGGGCCCATTCAGTACTTC; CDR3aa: CAISDKGPIQYF
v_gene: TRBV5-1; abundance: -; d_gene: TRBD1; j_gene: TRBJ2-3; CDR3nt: TGCGCCAGCATGGGACAGGCAGCAGATACGCAGTATTTT; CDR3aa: CASMGQAADTQYF
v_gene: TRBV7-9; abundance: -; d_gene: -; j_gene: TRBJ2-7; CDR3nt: TGTGCCAGCAGCTCAACAGGGAAGTCCTACGAGCAGTACTTC; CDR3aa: CASSSTGKSYEQYF
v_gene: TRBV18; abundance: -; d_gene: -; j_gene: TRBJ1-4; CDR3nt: TGTGCCAGCTCACCACCGGGGGGGGCGACTAATGAAAAACTGTTTTTT; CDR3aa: CASSPPGGATNEKLFF
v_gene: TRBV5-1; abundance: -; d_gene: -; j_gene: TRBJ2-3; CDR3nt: TGCGCCAGCATGTTTCAGGTTGCGGATACGCAGTATTTT; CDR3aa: CASMFQVADTQYF
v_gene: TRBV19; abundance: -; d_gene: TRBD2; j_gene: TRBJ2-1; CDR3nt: TGTGCCAGTAGTATCGATGCGGGAGCCCTCAATGAGCAGTTCTTC; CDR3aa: CASSIDAGALNEQFF
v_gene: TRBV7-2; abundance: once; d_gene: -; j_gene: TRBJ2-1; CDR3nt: TGTGCCAGCAGCCCCAGGGGCGGTGAGCAGTTCTTC; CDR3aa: CASSPRGGEQFF
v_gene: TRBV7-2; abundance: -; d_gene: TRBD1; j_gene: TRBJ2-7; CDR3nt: TGTGCCAGCAGCTCCCGGGACAGGGGGAACGAGCAGTACTTC; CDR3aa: CASSSRDRGNEQYF
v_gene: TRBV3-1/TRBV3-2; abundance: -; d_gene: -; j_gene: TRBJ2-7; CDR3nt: TGTGCCAGCAGCCAAGCCGCAGGGAACTACGAGCAGTACTTC; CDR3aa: CASSQAAGNYEQYF
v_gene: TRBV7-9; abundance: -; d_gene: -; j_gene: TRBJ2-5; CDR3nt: TGTGCCAGCAGCTTACAGAGGGCGCGAGAGACCCAGTACTTC; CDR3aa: CASSLQRARETQYF
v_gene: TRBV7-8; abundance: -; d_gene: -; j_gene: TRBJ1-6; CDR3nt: TGTGCCAGCAGCTGGGCGAGGGCCAAGGGGGTTTCCTCTAATTCACCCCTCCACTTT; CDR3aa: CASSWARAKGVSSNSPLHF
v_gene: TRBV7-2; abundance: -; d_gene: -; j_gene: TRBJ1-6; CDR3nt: TGTGCCAGCAGCTTAGAACAGGGCAATTCACCCCTCCACTTT; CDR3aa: CASSLEQGNSPLHF
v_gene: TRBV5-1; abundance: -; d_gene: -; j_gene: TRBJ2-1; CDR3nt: TGCGCCAGCAGCTTCCGACTAGTAGCGGCCGACAATGAGCAGTTCTTC; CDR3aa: CASSFRLVAADNEQFF
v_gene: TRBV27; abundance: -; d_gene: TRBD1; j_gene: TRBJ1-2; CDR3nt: TGTGCCAGCAGTTCAGCGACAGGGGTGAACTATGGCTACACCTTC; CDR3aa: CASSSATGVNYGYTF
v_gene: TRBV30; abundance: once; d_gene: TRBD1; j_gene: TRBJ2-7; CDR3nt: TGTGCCTGGAGTTCCCGGGACAGGGTGTACGAGCAGTACTTC; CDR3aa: CAWSSRDRVYEQYF
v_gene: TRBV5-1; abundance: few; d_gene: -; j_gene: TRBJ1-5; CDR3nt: TGCGCCAGCAGATGTCAGGGTCCTCGAAATCAGCCCCAGCATTTT; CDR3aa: CASRCQGPRNQPQHF
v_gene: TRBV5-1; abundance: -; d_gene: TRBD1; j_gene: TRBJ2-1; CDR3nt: TGCGCCAGCAGCTTGGGGGGGACAGGGCCAGTGGATGAGCAGTTCTTC; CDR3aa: CASSLGGTGPVDEQFF
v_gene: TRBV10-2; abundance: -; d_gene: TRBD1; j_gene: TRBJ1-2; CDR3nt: TGCGCCAGCAGTGAGTCGTCCGGGACAGCCTATGGCTACACCTTC; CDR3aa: CASSESSGTAYGYTF
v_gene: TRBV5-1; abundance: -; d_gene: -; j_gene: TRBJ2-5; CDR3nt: TGCGCCAGCAGCCCGCTCCCTCAGGGGTTGGGGAAAGAGACCCAGTACTTC; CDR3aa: CASSPLPQGLGKETQYF
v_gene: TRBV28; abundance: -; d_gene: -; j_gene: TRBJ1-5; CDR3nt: TGTGCCAGCAGTTTTGGGAGGGTAGGTCAGCCCCAGCATTTT; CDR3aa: CASSFGRVGQPQHF
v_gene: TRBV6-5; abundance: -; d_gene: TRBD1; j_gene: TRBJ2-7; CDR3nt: TGTGCCAGCAAAGAGATCCGGGACAGCTACGAGCAGTACTTC; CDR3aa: CASKEIRDSYEQYF
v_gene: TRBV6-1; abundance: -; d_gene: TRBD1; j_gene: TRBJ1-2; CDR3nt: TGTGCCAGCAGTGACGAAACAGGGGGGATCGGGTATGGCTACACCTTC; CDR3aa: CASSDETGGIGYGYTF
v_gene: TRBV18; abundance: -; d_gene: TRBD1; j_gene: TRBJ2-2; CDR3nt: TGTGCCAGCTCACAGAGACAGGGGCCAAACACCGGGGAGCTGTTTTTT; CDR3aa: CASSQRQGPNTGELFF
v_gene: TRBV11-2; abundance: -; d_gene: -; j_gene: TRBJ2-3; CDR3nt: TGTGCCAGCAGCTTAGATGGGGGGTTGACAGATACGCAGTATTTT; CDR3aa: CASSLDGGLTDTQYF
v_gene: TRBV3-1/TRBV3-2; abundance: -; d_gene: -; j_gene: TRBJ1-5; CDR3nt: TGTGCCAGCAGCCAAGATCATCCGGGGGGTGGCAATCAGCCCCAGCATTTT; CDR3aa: CASSQDHPGGGNQPQHF
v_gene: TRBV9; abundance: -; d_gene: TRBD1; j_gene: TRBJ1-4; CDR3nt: TGTGCCAGCAGCGTAGCGGCGGACAGGGCGAATGAAAAACTGTTTTTT; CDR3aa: CASSVAADRANEKLFF
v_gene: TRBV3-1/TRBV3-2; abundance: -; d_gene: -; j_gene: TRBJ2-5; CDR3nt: TGTGCCAGCAGCCCAGACCTAGCTTGGGAGACCCAGTACTTC; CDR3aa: CASSPDLAWETQYF
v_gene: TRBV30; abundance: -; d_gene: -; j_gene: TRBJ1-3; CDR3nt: TGTGCCTGGAATTTCGCTGGAAACACCATATATTTT; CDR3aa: CAWNFAGNTIYF
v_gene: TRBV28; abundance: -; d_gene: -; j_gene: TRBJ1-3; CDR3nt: TGTGCCAGCAGAGCAGGGGTCTCTAGGAACACCATATATTTT; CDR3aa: CASRAGVSRNTIYF
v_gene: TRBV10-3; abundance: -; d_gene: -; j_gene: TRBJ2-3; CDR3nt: TGTGCCATCAGTGAGTCCGCCTCCGGGGGCACAGATACGCAGTATTTT; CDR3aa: CAISESASGGTDTQYF